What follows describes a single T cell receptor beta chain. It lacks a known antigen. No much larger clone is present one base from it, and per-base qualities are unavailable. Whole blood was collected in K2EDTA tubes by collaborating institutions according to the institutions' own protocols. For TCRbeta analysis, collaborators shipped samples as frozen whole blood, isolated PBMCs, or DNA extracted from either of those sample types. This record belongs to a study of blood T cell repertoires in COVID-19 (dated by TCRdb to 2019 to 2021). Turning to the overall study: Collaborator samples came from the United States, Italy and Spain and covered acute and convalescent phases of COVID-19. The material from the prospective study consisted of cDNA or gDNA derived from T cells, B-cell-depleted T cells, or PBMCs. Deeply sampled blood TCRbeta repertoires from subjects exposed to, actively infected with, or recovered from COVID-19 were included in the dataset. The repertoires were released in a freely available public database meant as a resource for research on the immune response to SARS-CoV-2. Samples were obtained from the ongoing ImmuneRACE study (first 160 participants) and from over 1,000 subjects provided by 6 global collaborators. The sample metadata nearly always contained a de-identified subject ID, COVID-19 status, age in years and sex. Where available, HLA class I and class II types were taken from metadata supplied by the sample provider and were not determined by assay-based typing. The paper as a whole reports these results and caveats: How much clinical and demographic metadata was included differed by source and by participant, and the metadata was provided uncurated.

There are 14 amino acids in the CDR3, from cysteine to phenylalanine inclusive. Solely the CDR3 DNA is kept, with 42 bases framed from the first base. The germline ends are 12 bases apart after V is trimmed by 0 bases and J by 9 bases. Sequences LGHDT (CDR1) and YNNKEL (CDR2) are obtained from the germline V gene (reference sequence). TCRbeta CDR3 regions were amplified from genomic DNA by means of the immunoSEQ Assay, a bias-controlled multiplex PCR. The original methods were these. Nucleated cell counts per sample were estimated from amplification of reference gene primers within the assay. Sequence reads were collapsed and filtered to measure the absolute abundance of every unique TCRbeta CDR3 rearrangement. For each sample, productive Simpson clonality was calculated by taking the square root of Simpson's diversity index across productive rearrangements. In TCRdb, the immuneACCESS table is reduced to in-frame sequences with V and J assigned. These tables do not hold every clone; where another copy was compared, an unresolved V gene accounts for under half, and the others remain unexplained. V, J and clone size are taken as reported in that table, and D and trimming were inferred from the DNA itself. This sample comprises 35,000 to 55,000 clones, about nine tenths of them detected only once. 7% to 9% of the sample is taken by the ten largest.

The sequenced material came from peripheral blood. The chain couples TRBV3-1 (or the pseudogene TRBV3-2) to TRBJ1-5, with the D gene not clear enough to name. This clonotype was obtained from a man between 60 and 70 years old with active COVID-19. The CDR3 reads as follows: CASSQESTPWPQHF. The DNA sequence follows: TGTGCCAGCAGCCAAGAGTCGACTCCGTGGCCCCAGCATTTT.